What follows are 20 T cell receptor beta chains derived from one specimen sequenced in a study of prognosis after radiotherapy for stage I lung cancer. With two-round multiplex PCR, TCR beta CDR3 sequences were amplified from genomic DNA. TRBV and TRBJ genes each had their own specific primers in first-round PCR. TCRdb used MiXCR to reprocess the multiplex PCR reads, holding one entry per CDR3 protein. The data contain about 21,000 distinct CDR3 sequences, roughly 41% of them seen just once; the ten biggest clones take up 30% to 35%. The specimen comprised PBMCs, sampled before or after stereotactic body radiation therapy (not recorded which). The receptors were gathered from a donor over 45 with non-small cell lung cancer.

There are many counts of this clonotype. The V gene is TRBV29-1, the J gene TRBJ2-7; possibly TRBD1 for D (6 bases). The ends were cut back, 1 base at V and 2 bases at J, with 21 bases in the middle. CDR3 length: 17 amino acids. Germline CDR1 is SQVTM and CDR2 is ANQGSEA. CDR3 DNA: TGCAGCGTTGAAGGGGGCAGGGGAATCGACAGCCCCTACGAGCAGTACTTC. Translated, it gives CSVEGGRGIDSPYEQYF.

In the case of this clonotype: A far larger clone is off by one base, so a read error is likely. The chain is built from TRBV28 and TRBJ2-1; possibly TRBD1 for D (5 bases). Per the germline V gene, CDR1 is MDHEN and CDR2 is SYDVKM. The CDR3 sequence is 13 residues long. V was pared by 2 bases and J by 6 bases, with 8 bases between. Written as DNA, the CDR3 is TGTGCCAGCAGTTTACGGACACCCAATGAGCAGTTCTTC. It is translated as CASSLRTPNEQFF. The entire variable domain, with the rest obtained from reference TRBV28 and TRBJ2-1, is as follows: DVKVTQSSRYLVKRTGEKVFLECVQDMDHENMFWYRQDPGLGLRLIYFSYDVKMKEKGDIPEGYSVSREKKERFSLILESASTNQTSMYLCASSLRTPNEQFFGPGTRLTVL.

As regards this clonotype: Only one base separates this from a far larger clonotype, so it likely reflects a read error. The V gene is TRBV6-5, the J gene TRBJ2-3, with 7 bases that match TRBD2. The junction had 8 bases not matched to a gene; V was cut back by 7 bases and J by 4 bases. The CDR3 contains 14 residues. Per germline, CDR1 MNHEY and CDR2 SVGAGI. The CDR3 DNA reads TGTGCCAGCATTGGCGGGAGAACGGCAGATACGCAGTATTTT. It yields the protein CASIGGRTADTQYF.

This clonotype appeared many times. The rearrangement uses TRBV28 and TRBJ2-3; D is possibly TRBD2 (6 bases). V was cut by 6 bases and J by 0 bases, with 16 bases left in between. The V gene's germline CDR1 is MDHEN and CDR2 SYDVKM. The CDR3 contains 16 residues. CDR3 sequence reads: CASSRPHSGSTDTQYF. DNA of the CDR3: TGTGCCAGCAGCCGACCGCACAGCGGGAGCACAGATACGCAGTATTTT.

With regard to this clonotype: Germline and junction disagree at one end, which may indicate a read error. The chain has TRBV28 and TRBJ2-3, with 7 bases identical to TRBD1. CDR1 and CDR2 from the germline V gene are MDHEN and SYDVKM. CDR3 length equals 14 residues. CDR3 DNA: TGTGCCAGCAGTTTCTTACATGGGACAGATACTCAGTATTTT. Its translation is CASSFLHGTDTQYF.

This clonotype was seen many times. The CDR3 loop is CASSFYSETEAFF. CDR3 sequence (DNA): TGTGCCAGCAGCTTCTATAGCGAAACTGAAGCTTTCTTT. This chain joins TRBV7-8 and TRBJ1-1; D call uncertain. CDR3 size: 13 residues. V was cut by 3 bases and J by 5 bases, with 10 bases left in between. Germline CDR1 reads SGHVS; CDR2 reads FQNEAQ. Full variable domain (outside the CDR3, taken from reference TRBV7-8 and TRBJ1-1): GAGVSQSPRYKVAKRGQDVALRCDPISGHVSLFWYQQALGQGPEFLTYFQNEAQLDKSGLPSDRFFAERPEGSVSTLKIQRTQQEDSAVYLCASSFYSETEAFFGQGTRLTVV.

This clonotype occurred a few times. A much larger clone sits a single nucleotide away, making a read error possible. V and J are TRBV25-1 and TRBJ1-1, with 9 bases identical to TRBD1. Per germline, CDR1 MGHDK and CDR2 SYGVNS. The CDR3 covers 16 residues. The CDR3 spells CASSDREQGARTESFF. In nucleotides, the CDR3 is TGTGCCAGCAGTGATAGGGAACAGGGGGCGAGGACTGAATCTTTCTTT.

A word on this clonotype: Possible read error: a much larger clone is one base away. This rearrangement joins TRBV6-2 or TRBV6-3 to TRBJ2-1; 10 positions match TRBD2. The CDR3 consists of 16 residues. CDR1 and CDR2 from the germline V gene are MNHEY and SVGEGT. After removal of 4 bases from V and 10 bases from J, the junction contained 13 bases not matched to a gene. CDR3 sequence reads: CASSSGTSAKLEEQFF. The CDR3 DNA reads TGTGCCAGCAGTTCGGGGACTAGCGCGAAGTTGGAGGAGCAGTTCTTC.

This chain uses TRBV7-8 with TRBJ2-6, with D perhaps matching TRBD1 (6 bases). Germline assignment: CDR1 SGHVS and CDR2 FQNEAQ. The V end lost 4 bases, the J end lost 2 bases, and 12 bases lay between the germline ends. CDR3 length: 16 amino acids. CDR3 nucleotides: TGTGCCAGCAGCTCCGGGACATCCCCTGGGGCCAACGTCCTGACTTTC. Its translation is CASSSGTSPGANVLTF.

To note about this clonotype: This likely traces to a read error, being one base from a far larger clone. The J gene is TRBJ2-7, the V gene TRBV9, with 12 positions matching TRBD2. The CDR3 extends over 17 amino acids. Germline CDR1 is SGDLS and CDR2 is YYNGEE. Trimming took 4 bases from V and 2 from J; bases not matched to a gene: 10. CDR3 loop: CASSQRTSGMSPYEQYF. The CDR3 coding sequence is TGTGCCAGCAGCCAAAGGACTAGCGGGATGAGCCCCTACGAGCAGTACTTC.

This clonotype was counted between two and nine times. A read error is the likely source, as a far larger clone sits one nucleotide away. The rearrangement joins TRBV6-5 to TRBJ2-3; D gene uncertain. The V gene lost 0 bases and the J gene lost 1 base, with 2 bases spanning the gap. The germline gives CDR1 MNHEY, CDR2 SVGAGI. The CDR3 loop spans 13 amino acids. In DNA form, the CDR3 reads TGTGCCAGCAGTTACTCCGGCACAGATACGCAGTATTTT. Protein product: CASSYSGTDTQYF.

This chain's CDR3 is CASSFSTWGGTYNEQFF. The CDR3, as DNA: TGTGCCAGCAGCTTCAGTACCTGGGGAGGGACCTACAATGAGCAGTTCTTC. This chain uses TRBV11-2 with TRBJ2-1; 7 nucleotides match TRBD2. Per the germline V gene, CDR1 is SGHAT and CDR2 is FQNNGV. The V segment lost 3 bases and the J segment 2 bases; nucleotides outside the gene matches: 10. This CDR3 comprises 17 residues. The entire variable domain, with the rest obtained from reference TRBV11-2 and TRBJ2-1, is as follows: EAGVAQSPRYKIIEKRQSVAFWCNPISGHATLYWYQQILGQGPKLLIQFQNNGVVDDSQLPKDRFSAERLKGVDSTLKIQPAKLEDSAVYLCASSFSTWGGTYNEQFFGPGTRLTVL.

This clonotype was observed at least ten times. V gene TRBV7-2 combines with J gene TRBJ2-5; 9 positions match TRBD2. The CDR3 sequence is 16 residues long. Germline-derived CDR1 and CDR2 are SGHTA and FQGNSA. V dropped 3 bases and J dropped 2; count of bases not matched to a gene: 7. CDR3 sequence: CASSLVLLAGQETQYF. CDR3 sequence (DNA): TGTGCCAGCAGCTTGGTCCTGCTAGCGGGGCAAGAGACCCAGTACTTC.

This clonotype has ten or more counts. V is TRBV10-3 and J is TRBJ1-1; 11 nucleotides align to TRBD1. The CDR3 has 15 amino acids. J lost 4 bases, V lost 9 bases, and 10 bases had no gene match. Germline V gene lookup returns CDR1 ENHRY and CDR2 SYGVKD. CDR3 bases: TGTGCCATAACCTCCGGGACAGGGGGTGGCACTGAAGCTTTCTTT. It specifies CAITSGTGGGTEAFF.

The chain is built from TRBV12-3 or TRBV12-4 and TRBJ2-3; 10 nucleotides align to TRBD2. There are 16 residues in the CDR3. J gave up 7 bases and V 0 bases, and 7 bases lay outside the gene matches. The CDR3 protein is CASSLASSGRQNTQYF. The DNA of the CDR3 is TGTGCCAGCAGTTTAGCTTCTAGCGGGAGACAGAATACGCAGTATTTT.

This clonotype showed up many times. The chain carries TRBV7-3 and TRBJ2-2; D uncertain. Germline assignment: CDR1 SGHTA and CDR2 FQGTGA. Trimming stripped 2 bases from V and 3 bases from J, with 1 base between. This CDR3 contains 12 residues. The CDR3 is CASSLDTGELFF. The CDR3 DNA sequence: TGTGCCAGCAGCTTAGACACCGGGGAGCTGTTTTTT.

This clonotype was detected many times. A read error may explain this, as a much larger clone is one base away. The chain employs TRBV11-3 and TRBJ2-7; 7 nucleotides line up with TRBD1. The V gene's germline CDR1 is SGHNT and CDR2 YENEEA. V gave up 7 bases and J gave up 2 bases; unmatched junction bases: 11. The CDR3 length is 15 residues. The DNA of the CDR3 is TGTGCCAGCATCTCGGTTGGGACAGCAACCTACGAGCAGTACTTC. Translated, it gives CASISVGTATYEQYF. Complete variable domain (other parts from reference TRBV11-3 and TRBJ2-7): EAGVVQSPRYKIIEKKQPVAFWCNPISGHNTLYWYLQNLGQGPELLIRYENEEAVDDSQLPKDRFSAERLKGVDSTLKIQPAELGDSAVYLCASISVGTATYEQYFGPGTRLTVT.

Worth noting for this clonotype: Compared with germline, one end of the junction differs, possibly owing to a read error. V is TRBV20-1 and J is TRBJ2-1; D remains unclear. The CDR3 is 16 residues long. Germline CDR1 is DFQATT and CDR2 is SNEGSKA (reference sequence). The CDR3 DNA reads as TGCAGTTCTAGAGGCCCCCCCTACTGGGTCACGGATGAGCAGTTCTTC. Encoded protein: CSSRGPPYWVTDEQFF.

The chain uses TRBV11-2 and TRBJ2-5, with 7 bases matching TRBD2. V shed 3 bases, J shed 5 bases, and the junction held 6 bases outside the gene matches. This CDR3 contains 14 residues. Germline V gene lookup returns CDR1 SGHAT and CDR2 FQNNGV. The CDR3 is CASSLGGTMETQYF. CDR3 sequence (DNA): TGTGCCAGCAGCTTGGGAGGGACGATGGAGACCCAGTACTTC.

This clonotype was found many times. The V call is TRBV27, the J call TRBJ1-1; no clear D. There are 13 residues in the CDR3. Germline lookup yields CDR1 MNHEY and CDR2 SMNVEV (reference sequence). Deletions cut 8 bases from V and 6 bases from J, with 16 bases between. CDR3: CASRQAAGAEAFF. The CDR3 region has the DNA TGTGCCAGCCGTCAGGCTGCTGGGGCTGAAGCTTTCTTT.